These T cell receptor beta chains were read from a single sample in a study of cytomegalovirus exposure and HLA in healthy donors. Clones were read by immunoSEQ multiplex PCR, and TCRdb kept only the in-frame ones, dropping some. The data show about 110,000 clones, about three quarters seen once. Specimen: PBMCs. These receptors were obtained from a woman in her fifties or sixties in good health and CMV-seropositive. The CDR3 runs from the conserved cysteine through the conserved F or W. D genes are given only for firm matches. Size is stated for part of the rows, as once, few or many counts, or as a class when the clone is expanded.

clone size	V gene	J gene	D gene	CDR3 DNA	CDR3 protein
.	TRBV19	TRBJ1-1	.	TGTGCCAGTAGCCGAGGGTTCTTTATGAACACTGAAGCTTTCTTT	CASSRGFFMNTEAFF
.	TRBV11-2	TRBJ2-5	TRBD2	TGTGCCAGCAGCTTAGTTTTTACTCGACTAGCGGGAGTCTGGGAGACCCAGTACTTC	CASSLVFTRLAGVWETQYF
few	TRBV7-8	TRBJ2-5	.	TGTGCCAGCAGCTTAGTAGCCCTGGGGACCCAGTACTTC	CASSLVALGTQYF
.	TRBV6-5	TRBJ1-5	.	TGTGCCAGCAGTTACGGGGGGGGGCAGCCCCAGCATTTT	CASSYGGGQPQHF
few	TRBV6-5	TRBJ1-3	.	TGTGCCAGCAGTTACTCGACAGCACCAACTGGAAACACCATATATTTT	CASSYSTAPTGNTIYF
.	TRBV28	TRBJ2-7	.	TGTGCCAGCAGTTTGTGGCAGGGTACCTACGAGCAGTACTTC	CASSLWQGTYEQYF
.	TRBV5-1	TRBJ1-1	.	TGCGCCAGCAGCTATTCCGGGGTCAGCACTGAAGCTTTCTTT	CASSYSGVSTEAFF
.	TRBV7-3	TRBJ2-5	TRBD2	TGTGCCAGCAGCTTTCTAGCGGAGGATGAGAAAGAGACCCAGTACTTC	CASSFLAEDEKETQYF
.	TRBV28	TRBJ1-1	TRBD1	TGTGCCAGCAGTTTATGGCAGGGGGGAAGGGTAACTGAAGCTTTCTTT	CASSLWQGGRVTEAFF
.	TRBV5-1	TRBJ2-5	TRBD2	TGCGCCAGCAGCTTCGGGACTAGCGGGAAAGAGACCCAGTACTTC	CASSFGTSGKETQYF
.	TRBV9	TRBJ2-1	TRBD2	TGTGCCAGCAGCGTAGATACTAGCGGGGGTCCCTACAATGAGCAGTTCTTC	CASSVDTSGGPYNEQFF
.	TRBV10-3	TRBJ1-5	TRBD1	TGTGCCATCAGTGAGTCGTCCAGGGGGCTCAATCAGCCCCAGCATTTT	CAISESSRGLNQPQHF
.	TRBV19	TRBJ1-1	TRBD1	TGTGCCAGTAGTGACCCGACAGGGCGGATGAACACTGAAGCTTTCTTT	CASSDPTGRMNTEAFF